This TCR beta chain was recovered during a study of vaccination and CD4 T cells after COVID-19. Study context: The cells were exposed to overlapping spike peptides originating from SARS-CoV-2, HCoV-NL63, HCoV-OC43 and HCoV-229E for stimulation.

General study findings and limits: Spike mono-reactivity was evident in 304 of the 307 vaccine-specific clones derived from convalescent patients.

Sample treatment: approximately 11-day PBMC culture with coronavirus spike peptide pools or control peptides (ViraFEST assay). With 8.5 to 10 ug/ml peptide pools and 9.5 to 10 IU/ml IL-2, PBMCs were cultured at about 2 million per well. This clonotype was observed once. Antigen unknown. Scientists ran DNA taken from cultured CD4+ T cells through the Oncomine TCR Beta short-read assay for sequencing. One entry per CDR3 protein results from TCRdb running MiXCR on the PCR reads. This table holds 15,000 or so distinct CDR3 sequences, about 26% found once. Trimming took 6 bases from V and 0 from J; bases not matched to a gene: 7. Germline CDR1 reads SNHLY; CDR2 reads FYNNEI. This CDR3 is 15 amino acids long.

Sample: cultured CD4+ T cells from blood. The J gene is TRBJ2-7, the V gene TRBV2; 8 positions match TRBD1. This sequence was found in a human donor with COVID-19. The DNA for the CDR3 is TGTGCCAGCAGACCTGACAGGGGAGGCTCCTACGAGCAGTACTTC. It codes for CASRPDRGGSYEQYF.